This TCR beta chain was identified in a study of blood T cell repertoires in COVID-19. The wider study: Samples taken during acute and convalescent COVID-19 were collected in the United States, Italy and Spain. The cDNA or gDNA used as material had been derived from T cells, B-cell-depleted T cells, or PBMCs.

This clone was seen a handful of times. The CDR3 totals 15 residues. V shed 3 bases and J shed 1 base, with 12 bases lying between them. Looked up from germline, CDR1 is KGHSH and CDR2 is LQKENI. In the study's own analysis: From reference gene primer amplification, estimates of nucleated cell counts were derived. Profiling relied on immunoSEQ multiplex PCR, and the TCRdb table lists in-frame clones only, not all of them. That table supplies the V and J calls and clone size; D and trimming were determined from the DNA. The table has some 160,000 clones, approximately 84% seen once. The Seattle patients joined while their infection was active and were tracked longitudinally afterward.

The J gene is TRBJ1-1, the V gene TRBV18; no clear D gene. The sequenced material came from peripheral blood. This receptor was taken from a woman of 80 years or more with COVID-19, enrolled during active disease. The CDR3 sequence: CASSPHPPGNTEAFF. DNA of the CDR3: TGTGCCAGCTCACCCCATCCCCCAGGGAACACTGAAGCTTTCTTT.